This TCR beta chain was observed in a study of blood T cell repertoires in COVID-19. Study context: COVID-19 samples collected from the United States, Italy and Spain covered acute and convalescent phases. From T cells, B-cell-depleted T cells, or PBMCs came the material, which was cDNA or gDNA.

While infection was still active, Seattle patients were enrolled and then followed longitudinally. The CDR3 has 15 amino acids. Trimming removed 3 bases from V and 7 bases from J, with 15 bases in between. The germline V gene encodes CDR1 KGHSH and CDR2 LQKENI. How the authors handled the data: It was from reference gene primer amplification that nucleated cell counts were estimated. The method was immunoSEQ multiplex PCR; TCRdb's version includes in-frame clones alone and lacks a portion of them. From that table come the V and J calls and clone size; the DNA was used to work out D and trimming. The repertoire holds under 450,000 clones, with approximately 91% as singletons.

The source is a woman aged 40 to 55 with COVID-19, enrolled during active disease. The material sequenced was peripheral blood. This chain connects TRBV18 to TRBJ1-4, with D possibly TRBD1 on 5 matching bases. CDR3 nucleotide sequence: TGTGCCAGCTCACCGATCGAGGGGAGGGGTGAAAAACTGTTTTTT. Residues: CASSPIEGRGEKLFF.